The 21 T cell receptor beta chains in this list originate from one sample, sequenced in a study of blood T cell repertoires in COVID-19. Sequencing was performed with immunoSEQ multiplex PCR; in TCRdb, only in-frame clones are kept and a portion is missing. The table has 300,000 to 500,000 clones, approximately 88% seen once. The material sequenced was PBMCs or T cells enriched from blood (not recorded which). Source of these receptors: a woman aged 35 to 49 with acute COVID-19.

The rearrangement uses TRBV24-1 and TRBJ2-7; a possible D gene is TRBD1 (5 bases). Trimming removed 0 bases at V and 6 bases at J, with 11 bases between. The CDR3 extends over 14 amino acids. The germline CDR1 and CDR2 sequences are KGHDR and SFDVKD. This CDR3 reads CATSDLTGGGEQYF. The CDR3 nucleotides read TGTGCCACCAGTGATTTGACAGGTGGCGGCGAGCAGTACTTC.

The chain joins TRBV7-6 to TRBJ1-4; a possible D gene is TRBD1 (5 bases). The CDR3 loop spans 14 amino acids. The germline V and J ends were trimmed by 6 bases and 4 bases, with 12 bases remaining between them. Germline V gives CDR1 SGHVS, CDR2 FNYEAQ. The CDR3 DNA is TGTGCCAGCAGTTCGACAGACCTTAATGAAAAACTGTTTTTT. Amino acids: CASSSTDLNEKLFF.

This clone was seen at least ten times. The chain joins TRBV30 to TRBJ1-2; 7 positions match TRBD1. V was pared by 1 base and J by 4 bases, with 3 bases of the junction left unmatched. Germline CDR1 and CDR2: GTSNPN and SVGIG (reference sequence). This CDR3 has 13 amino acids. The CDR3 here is CAWSGDSIYGYTF. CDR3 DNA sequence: TGTGCCTGGAGTGGGGACAGCATCTATGGCTACACCTTC.

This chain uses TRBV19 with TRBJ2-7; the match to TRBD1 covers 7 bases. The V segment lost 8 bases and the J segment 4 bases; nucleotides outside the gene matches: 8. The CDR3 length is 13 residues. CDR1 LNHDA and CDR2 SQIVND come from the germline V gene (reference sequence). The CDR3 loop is CASAYGTAYEQYF. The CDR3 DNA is TGTGCCAGTGCGTACGGGACAGCATACGAGCAGTACTTC.

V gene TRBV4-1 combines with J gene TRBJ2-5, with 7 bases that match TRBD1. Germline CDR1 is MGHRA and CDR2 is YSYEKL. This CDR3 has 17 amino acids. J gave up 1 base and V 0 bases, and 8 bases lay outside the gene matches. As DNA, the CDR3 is TGCGCCAGCAGCCAAGAACCCCCAGGGGGAATCCAAGAGACCCAGTACTTC. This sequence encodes CASSQEPPGGIQETQYF.

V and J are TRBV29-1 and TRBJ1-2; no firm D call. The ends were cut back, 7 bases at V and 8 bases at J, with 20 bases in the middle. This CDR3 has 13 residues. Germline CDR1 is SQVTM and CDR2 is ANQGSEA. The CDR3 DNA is TGCAGCGCCTTCGAGGGCCGTTTTGTCGGCTACACCTTC. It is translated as CSAFEGRFVGYTF.

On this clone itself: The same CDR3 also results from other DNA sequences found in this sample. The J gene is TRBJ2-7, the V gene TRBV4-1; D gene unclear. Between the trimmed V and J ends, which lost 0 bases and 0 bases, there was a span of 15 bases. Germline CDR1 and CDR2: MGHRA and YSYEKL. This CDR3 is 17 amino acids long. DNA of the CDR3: TGCGCCAGCAGCCAAGACCGTCACCGGCCTAGCTCCTACGAGCAGTACTTC. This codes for CASSQDRHRPSSYEQYF.

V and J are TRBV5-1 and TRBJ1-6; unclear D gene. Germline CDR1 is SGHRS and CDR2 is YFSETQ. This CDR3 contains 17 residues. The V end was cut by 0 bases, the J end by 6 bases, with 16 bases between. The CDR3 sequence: CASSLVGDFFPNSPLHF. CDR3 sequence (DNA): TGCGCCAGCAGCTTGGTTGGTGACTTTTTCCCTAATTCACCCCTCCACTTT.

The CDR3 DNA is TGTGCCAGCAGCGTAGGTTGGCAGGGTGACGGCTACACCTTC. Translated: CASSVGWQGDGYTF. This chain links TRBV9 with TRBJ1-2; tentatively, D is TRBD1 (5 bases). V lost 0 bases and J lost 8, with 14 bases in between. Looked up from germline, CDR1 is SGDLS and CDR2 is YYNGEE. CDR3 size: 14 residues.

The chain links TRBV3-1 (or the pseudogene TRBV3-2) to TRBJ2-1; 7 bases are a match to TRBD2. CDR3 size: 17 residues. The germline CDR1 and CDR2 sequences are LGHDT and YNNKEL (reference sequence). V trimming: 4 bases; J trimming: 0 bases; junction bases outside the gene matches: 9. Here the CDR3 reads CASSPGGLRISYNEQFF. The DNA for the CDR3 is TGTGCCAGCAGCCCGGGGGGTCTTAGAATCTCCTACAATGAGCAGTTCTTC.

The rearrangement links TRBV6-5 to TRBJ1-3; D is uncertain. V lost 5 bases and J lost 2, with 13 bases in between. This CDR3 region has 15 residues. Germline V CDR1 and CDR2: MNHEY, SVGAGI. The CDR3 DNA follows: TGTGCCAGCAGTCCCGCGGGCCAGGCTGGAAACACCATATATTTT. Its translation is CASSPAGQAGNTIYF.

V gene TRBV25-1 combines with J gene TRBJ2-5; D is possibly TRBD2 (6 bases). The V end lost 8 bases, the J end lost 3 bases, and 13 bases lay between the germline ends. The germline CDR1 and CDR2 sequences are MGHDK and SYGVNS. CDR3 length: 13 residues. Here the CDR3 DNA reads TGTGCCAGCGGCGCGGAGGGCAAAGAGACCCAGTACTTC. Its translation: CASGAEGKETQYF.

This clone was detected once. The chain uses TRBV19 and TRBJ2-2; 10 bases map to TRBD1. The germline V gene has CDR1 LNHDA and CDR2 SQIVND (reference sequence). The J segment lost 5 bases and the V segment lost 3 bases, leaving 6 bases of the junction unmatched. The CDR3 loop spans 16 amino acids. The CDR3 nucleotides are TGTGCCAGTAGTATTCGACAGGGGGCAAATACCGGGGAGCTGTTTTTT. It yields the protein CASSIRQGANTGELFF. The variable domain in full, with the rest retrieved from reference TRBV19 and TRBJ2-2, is DGGITQSPKYLFRKEGQNVTLSCEQNLNHDAMYWYRQDPGQGLRLIYYSQIVNDFQKGDIAEGYSVSREKKESFPLTVTSAQKNPTAFYLCASSIRQGANTGELFFGEGSRLTVL.

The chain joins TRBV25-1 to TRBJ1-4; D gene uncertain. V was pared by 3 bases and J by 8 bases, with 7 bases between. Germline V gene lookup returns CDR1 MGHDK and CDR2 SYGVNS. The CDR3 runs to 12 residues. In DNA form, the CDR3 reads TGTGCCAGCAGTGACCGCGGGGAAAAACTGTTTTTT. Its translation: CASSDRGEKLFF.

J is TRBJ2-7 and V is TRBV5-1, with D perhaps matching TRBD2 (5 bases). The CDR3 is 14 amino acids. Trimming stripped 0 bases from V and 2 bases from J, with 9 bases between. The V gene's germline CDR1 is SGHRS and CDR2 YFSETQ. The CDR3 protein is CASSLGAATYEQYF. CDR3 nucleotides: TGCGCCAGCAGCTTGGGAGCGGCTACCTACGAGCAGTACTTC.

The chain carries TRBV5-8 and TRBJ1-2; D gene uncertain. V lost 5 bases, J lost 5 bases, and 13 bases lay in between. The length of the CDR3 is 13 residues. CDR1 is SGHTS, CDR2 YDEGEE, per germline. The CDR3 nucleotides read TGTGCCAGCAGGTTTCCGGGGTCGTATGGCTACACCTTC. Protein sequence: CASRFPGSYGYTF.

CDR3 in amino acids: CASSVGSYEQFF. CDR3 bases: TGTGCCAGCAGCGTAGGAAGCTATGAGCAGTTCTTC. The V gene is TRBV9, the J gene TRBJ2-1; D remains unclear. CDR3 length: 12 residues. The germline CDR1 and CDR2 sequences are SGDLS and YYNGEE. The V end was cut by 0 bases, the J end by 8 bases, with 6 bases between.

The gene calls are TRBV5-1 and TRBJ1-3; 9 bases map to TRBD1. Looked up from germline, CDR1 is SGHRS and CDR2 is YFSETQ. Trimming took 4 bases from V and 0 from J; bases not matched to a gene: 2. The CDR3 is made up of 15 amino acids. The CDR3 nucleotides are TGCGCCAGCAGCGGGACAGGGCTCTCTGGAAACACCATATATTTT. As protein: CASSGTGLSGNTIYF.

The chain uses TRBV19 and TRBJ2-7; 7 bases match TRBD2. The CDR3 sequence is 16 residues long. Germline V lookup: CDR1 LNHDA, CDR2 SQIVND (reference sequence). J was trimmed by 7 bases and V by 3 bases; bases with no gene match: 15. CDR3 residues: CASSIVGSAGVGEQYF. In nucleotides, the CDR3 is TGTGCCAGTAGTATTGTGGGGAGTGCGGGGGTCGGGGAGCAGTACTTC.

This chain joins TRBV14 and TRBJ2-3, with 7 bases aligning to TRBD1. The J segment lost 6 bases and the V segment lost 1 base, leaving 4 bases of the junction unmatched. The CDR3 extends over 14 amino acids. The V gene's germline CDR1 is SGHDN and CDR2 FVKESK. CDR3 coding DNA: TGTGCCAGCAGCCAAGTACAGGGGCGCGATACGCAGTATTTT. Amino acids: CASSQVQGRDTQYF.

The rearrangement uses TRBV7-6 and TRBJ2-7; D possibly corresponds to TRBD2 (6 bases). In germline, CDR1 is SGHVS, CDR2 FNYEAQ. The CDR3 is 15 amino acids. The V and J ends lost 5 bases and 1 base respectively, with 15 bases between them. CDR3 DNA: TGTGCCAGCAGCCCTCAGGGACTCCCGTCCTACGAGCAGTACTTC. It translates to CASSPQGLPSYEQYF.